This section outlines one T cell receptor (beta chain) sequence together with its context. The CDR3 totals 14 residues. Germline assignment: CDR1 DFQATT and CDR2 SNEGSKA (reference sequence). V gave up 1 base and J gave up 4 bases, with 11 bases separating them. A TCRbeta library incorporating unique molecular identifiers was prepared. One entry per CDR3 protein, called by TCRdb with MiXCR from the PCR reads. Here the sample spans about 830,000 distinct CDR3 sequences, about 16% being singletons. The data were obtained in a study of T-cell reconstitution after alpha-beta-depleted transplantation in children.

The chain joins TRBV20-1 to TRBJ2-1; TRBD2 might be the D (5 bases). This clonotype was sampled from a male patient younger than 18 who had a stem cell transplant for acute lymphoblastic leukemia, so the T cells may come from the graft donor. The sample in question was PBMCs, mostly from graft donor cells, obtained 360 days after TCRalphabeta/CD19-depleted stem cell transplant. The chain's CDR3 is CSARGGGLYNEQFF. The CDR3 DNA follows: TGCAGTGCTAGAGGAGGCGGGCTTTACAATGAGCAGTTCTTC.